This paragraph reports one T cell receptor beta chain. Its antigen remains unknown. This record belongs to a study of shared clonotypes between healthy human individuals. As for the study in general: The study used three CD4 naive, three CD4 memory, two CD8 naive and one CD8 memory plate per donor.

Findings and limits, study-wide: Inspection by rarefaction showed sorted-subset sequencing to be incomplete despite large depth.

Germline CDR1 reads SGHTA; CDR2 reads FQGNSA. The CDR3 runs 14 residues. Between the trimmed V and J ends, which lost 2 bases and 5 bases, there was a span of 12 bases. Terminally differentiated effector memory CD45RA+ cells were excluded by CCR7 positive selection of CD45RO-negative cells. Genomic DNA of each subset was evenly split across several immunoSEQ plates. Per sorted-subset replicate PCR, input was 200 to 250 ng DNA, representing roughly 29,000 T cell genomes. Produced via immunoSEQ multiplex PCR; TCRdb's table is partial and in-frame only. This table has about 800,000 clones, about 96% appearing once.

This sequence originates from a man younger than 40 in good health. The gene calls are TRBV7-2 and TRBJ1-1, with D possibly being TRBD1 (6 bases). Material: naive CD8+ T cells sorted from blood. CDR3 protein: CASSLNRVRTEAFF. CDR3 DNA: TGTGCCAGCAGCTTAAACAGGGTGCGGACTGAAGCTTTCTTT.